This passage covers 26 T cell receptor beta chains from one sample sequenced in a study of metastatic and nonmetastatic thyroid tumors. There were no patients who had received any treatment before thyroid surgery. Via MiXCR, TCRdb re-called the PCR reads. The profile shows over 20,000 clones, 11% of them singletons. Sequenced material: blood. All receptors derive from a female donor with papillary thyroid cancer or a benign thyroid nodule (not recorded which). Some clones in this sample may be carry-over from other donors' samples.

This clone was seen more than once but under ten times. Here the CDR3 reads CASSESWQTYEQYF. The CDR3 nucleotides read TGTGCCAGCAGTGAAAGTTGGCAGACCTACGAGCAGTACTTC. V usage is TRBV2 and J usage is TRBJ2-7; D ambiguous. This CDR3 region has 14 residues. The V end was cut by 2 bases, the J end by 2 bases, with 10 bases between. Germline lookup yields CDR1 SNHLY and CDR2 FYNNEI. Complete variable domain (other parts from reference TRBV2 and TRBJ2-7): EPEVTQTPSHQVTQMGQEVILRCVPISNHLYFYWYRQILGQKVEFLVSFYNNEISEKSEIFDDQFSVERPDGSNFTLKIRSTKLEDSAMYFCASSESWQTYEQYFGPGTRLTVT.

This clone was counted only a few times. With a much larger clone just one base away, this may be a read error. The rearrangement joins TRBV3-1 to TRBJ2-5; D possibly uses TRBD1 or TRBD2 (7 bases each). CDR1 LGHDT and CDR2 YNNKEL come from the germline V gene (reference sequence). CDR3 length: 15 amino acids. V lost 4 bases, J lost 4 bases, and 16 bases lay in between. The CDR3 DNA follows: TGTGCCAGCAGCCTGGGAGGGGGCGACGGAGAGACCCAGTACTTC. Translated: CASSLGGGDGETQYF.

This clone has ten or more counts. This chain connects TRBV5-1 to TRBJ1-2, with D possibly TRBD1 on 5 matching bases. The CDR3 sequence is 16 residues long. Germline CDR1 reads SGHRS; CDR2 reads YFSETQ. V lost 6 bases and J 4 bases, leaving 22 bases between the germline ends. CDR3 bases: TGCGCCAGCACTCCCCGCCTCGGGGAAGGGGTCTATGGCTACACCTTC. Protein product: CASTPRLGEGVYGYTF.

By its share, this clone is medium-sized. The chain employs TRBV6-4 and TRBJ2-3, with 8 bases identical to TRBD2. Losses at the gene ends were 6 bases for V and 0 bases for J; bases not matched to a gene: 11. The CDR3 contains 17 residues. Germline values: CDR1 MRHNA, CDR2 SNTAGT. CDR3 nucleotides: TGTGCCAGCAGGGGGTTTACTAGCGGTAGTAGCACAGATACGCAGTATTTT. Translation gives CASRGFTSGSSTDTQYF.

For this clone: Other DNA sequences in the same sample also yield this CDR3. The CDR3 loop is CSVEGQGLTSLGNEQFF. The CDR3 nucleotides read TGCAGCGTTGAGGGACAGGGTTTGACTAGCCTCGGCAATGAGCAGTTCTTC. The V call is TRBV29-1, the J call TRBJ2-1; 9 bases map to TRBD1. Looked up from germline, CDR1 is SQVTM and CDR2 is ANQGSEA. V lost 3 bases to trimming and J lost 6 bases; unmatched junction nucleotides: 15. This CDR3 comprises 17 residues.

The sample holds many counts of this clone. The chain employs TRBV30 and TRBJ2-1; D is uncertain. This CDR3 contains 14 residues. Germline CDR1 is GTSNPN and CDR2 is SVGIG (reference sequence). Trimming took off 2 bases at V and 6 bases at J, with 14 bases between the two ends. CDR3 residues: CAWSLFTASNEQFF. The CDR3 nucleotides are TGTGCCTGGAGTCTCTTCACGGCTAGCAATGAGCAGTTCTTC.

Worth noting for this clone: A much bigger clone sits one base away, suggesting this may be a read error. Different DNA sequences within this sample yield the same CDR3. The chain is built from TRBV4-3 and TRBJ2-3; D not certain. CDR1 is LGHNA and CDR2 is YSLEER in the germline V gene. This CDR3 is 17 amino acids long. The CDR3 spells CASSQDGRSAITDTQYF. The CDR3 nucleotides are TGCGCAAGCAGCCAAGATGGCAGGAGCGCGATCACAGATACGCAGTATTTT.

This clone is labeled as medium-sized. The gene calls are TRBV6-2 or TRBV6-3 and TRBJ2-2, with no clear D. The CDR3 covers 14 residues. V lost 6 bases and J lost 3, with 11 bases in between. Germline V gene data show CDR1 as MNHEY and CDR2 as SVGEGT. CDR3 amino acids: CASRIGYYTGELFF. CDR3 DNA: TGTGCCAGCAGAATCGGCTATTACACCGGGGAGCTGTTTTTT.

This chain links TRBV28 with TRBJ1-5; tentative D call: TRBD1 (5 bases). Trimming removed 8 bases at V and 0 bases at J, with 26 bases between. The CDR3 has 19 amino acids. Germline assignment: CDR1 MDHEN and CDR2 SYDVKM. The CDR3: CASVGNPGTGVDSNQPQHF. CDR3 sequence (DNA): TGTGCCAGCGTTGGAAATCCCGGGACGGGTGTGGATAGCAATCAGCCCCAGCATTTT.

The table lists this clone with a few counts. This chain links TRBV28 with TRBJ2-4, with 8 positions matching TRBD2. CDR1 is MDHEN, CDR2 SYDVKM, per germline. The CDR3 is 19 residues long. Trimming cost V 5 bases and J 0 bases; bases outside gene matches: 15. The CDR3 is CASSLRGGRATIAKNIQYF. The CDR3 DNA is TGTGCCAGCAGTCTACGCGGGGGGAGGGCCACCATAGCCAAAAACATTCAGTACTTC.

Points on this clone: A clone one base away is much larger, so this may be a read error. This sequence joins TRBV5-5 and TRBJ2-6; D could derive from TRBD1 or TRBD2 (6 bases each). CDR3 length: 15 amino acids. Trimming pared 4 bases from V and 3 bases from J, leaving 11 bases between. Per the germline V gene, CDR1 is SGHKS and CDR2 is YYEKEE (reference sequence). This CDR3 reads CASSTQGGGANVLTF. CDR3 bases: TGTGCCAGCAGCACACAGGGAGGTGGGGCCAACGTCCTGACTTTC.

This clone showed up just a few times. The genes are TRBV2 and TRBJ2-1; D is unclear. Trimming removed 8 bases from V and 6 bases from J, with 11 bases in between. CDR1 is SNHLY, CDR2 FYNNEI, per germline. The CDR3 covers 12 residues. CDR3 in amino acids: CASRTLSNEQFF. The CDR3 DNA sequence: TGTGCCAGCCGGACGCTTTCCAATGAGCAGTTCTTC. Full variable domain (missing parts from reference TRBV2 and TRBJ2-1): EPEVTQTPSHQVTQMGQEVILRCVPISNHLYFYWYRQILGQKVEFLVSFYNNEISEKSEIFDDQFSVERPDGSNFTLKIRSTKLEDSAMYFCASRTLSNEQFFGPGTRLTVL.

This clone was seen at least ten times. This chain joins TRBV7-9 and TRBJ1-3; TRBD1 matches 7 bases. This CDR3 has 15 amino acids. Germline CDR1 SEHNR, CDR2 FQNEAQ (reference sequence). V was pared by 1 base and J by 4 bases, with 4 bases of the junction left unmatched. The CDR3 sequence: CASSLGGDRGNTIYF. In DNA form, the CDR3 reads TGTGCCAGCAGCTTAGGAGGGGACAGAGGAAACACCATATATTTT.

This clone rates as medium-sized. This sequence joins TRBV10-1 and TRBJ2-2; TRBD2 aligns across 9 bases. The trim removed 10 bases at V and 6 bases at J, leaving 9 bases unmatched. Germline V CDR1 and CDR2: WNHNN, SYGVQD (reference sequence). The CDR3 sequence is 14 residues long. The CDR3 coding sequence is TGCGCCACCGCGGGAGGGCCTTCGTCCGGGGAGCTGTTTTTT. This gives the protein CATAGGPSSGELFF.

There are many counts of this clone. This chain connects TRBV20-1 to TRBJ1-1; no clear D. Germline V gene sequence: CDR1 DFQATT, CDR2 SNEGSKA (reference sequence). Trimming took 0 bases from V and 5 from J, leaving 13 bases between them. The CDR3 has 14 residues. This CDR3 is CSARDVGVITEAFF. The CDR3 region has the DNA TGCAGTGCTAGAGATGTCGGGGTGATTACTGAAGCTTTCTTT.

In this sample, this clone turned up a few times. As DNA, the CDR3 is TGTGCCAGCTGCCGGGACAGGGTGCCCTACGAGCAGTACTTC. Encoded protein: CASCRDRVPYEQYF. The rearrangement links TRBV6-1 to TRBJ2-7, with 9 nucleotides matching TRBD1. The CDR3 is made up of 14 amino acids. V gave up 8 bases and J gave up 2 bases; unmatched junction bases: 7. Germline V lookup: CDR1 MNHNS, CDR2 SASEGT.

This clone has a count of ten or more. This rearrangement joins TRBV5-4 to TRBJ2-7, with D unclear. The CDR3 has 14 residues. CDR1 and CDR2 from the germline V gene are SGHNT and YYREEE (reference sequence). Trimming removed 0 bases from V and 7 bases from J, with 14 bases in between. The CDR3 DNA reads TGTGCCAGCAGCTTGGCGATTCAGCCGGGTGAGCAGTACTTC. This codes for CASSLAIQPGEQYF.

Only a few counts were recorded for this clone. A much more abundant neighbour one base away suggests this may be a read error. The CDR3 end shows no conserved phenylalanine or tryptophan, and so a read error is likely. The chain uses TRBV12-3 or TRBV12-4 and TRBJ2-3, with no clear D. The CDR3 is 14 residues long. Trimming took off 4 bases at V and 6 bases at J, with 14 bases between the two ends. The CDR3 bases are TGTGCCAGCAGTTCAGGTGGTTCGTCTGATACGCAGTATCTT. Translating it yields CASSSGGSSDTQYL.

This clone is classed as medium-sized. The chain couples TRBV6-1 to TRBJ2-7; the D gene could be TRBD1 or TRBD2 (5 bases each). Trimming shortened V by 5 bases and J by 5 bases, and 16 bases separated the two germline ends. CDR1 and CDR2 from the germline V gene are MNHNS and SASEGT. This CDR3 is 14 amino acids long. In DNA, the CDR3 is TGTGCCAGCAGTCGAGACGGAGGCAGGGACGAGCAGTACTTC. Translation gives CASSRDGGRDEQYF.

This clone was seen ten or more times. The CDR3 DNA reads as TGTGCCAGCAGCTTGGGACAGGGCCCACAACGCTCCTACGAGCAGTACTTC. This codes for CASSLGQGPQRSYEQYF. V usage is TRBV5-4 and J usage is TRBJ2-7; 7 bases are a match to TRBD1. Per the germline V gene, CDR1 is SGHNT and CDR2 is YYREEE (reference sequence). CDR3 size: 17 residues. Trimming cost V 0 bases and J 0 bases; bases outside gene matches: 9.

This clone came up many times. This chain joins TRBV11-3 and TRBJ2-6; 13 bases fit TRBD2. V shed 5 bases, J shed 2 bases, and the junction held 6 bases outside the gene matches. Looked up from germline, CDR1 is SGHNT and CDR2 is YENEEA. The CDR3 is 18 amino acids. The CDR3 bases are TGTGCCAGCAGCCCAGGGACTAGCGGGATCGCTGGGGCCAACGTCCTGACTTTC. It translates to CASSPGTSGIAGANVLTF. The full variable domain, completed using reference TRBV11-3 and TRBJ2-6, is EAGVVQSPRYKIIEKKQPVAFWCNPISGHNTLYWYLQNLGQGPELLIRYENEEAVDDSQLPKDRFSAERLKGVDSTLKIQPAELGDSAVYLCASSPGTSGIAGANVLTFGAGSRLTVL.

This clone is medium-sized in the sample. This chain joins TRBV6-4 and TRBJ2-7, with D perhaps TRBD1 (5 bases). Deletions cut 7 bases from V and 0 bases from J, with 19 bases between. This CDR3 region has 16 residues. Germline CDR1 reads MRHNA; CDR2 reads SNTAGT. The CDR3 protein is CASKAGGGRDSYEQYF. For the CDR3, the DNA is TGTGCCAGCAAGGCCGGTGGTGGCAGGGACTCCTACGAGCAGTACTTC.

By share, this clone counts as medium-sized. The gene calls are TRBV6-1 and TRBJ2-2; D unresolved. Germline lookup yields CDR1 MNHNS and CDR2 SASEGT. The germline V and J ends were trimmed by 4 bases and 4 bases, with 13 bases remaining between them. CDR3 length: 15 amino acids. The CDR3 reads CASSGGLIGTGELFF. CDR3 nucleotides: TGTGCCAGCAGTGGGGGTCTTATTGGCACCGGGGAGCTGTTTTTT.

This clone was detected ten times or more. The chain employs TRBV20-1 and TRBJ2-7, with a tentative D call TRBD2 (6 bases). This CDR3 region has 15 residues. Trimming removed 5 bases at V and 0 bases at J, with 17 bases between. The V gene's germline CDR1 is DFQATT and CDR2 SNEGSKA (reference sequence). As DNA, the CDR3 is TGCAGTGCTTCACGGGGACTTCTCAGCTCCTACGAGCAGTACTTC. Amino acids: CSASRGLLSSYEQYF.

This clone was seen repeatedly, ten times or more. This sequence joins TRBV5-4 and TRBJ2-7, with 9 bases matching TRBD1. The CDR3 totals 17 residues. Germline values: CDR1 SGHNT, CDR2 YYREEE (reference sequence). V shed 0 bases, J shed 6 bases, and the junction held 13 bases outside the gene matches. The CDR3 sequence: CASSLEPPLGQGGEQYF. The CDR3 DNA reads TGTGCCAGCAGCTTGGAGCCTCCGCTGGGACAGGGTGGCGAGCAGTACTTC.

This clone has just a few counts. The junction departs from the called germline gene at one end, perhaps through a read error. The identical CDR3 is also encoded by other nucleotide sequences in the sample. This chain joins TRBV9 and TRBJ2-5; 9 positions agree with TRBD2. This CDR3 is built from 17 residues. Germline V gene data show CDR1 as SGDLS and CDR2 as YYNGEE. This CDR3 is CASSVSGGTAFQETQYF. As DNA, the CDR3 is TGCGCCAGCAGCGTCAGCGGGGGGACAGCCTTCCAAGAGACCCAGTACTTC.